This T cell receptor beta chain was documented in a study of Tregs in tolerant kidney transplant recipients. Study results and caveats: The most relevant donor-specific Treg TCRbeta repertoire apparently came from expansion with activated donor B cells. Findings come from small patient numbers and require larger validation.

Of note for this clone: The antigen remains undetermined. The read stops 3 residues short of the end of the CDR3; the missing end is completed from the germline J gene.

Thawed PBMCs were FACS-sorted into unstimulated CD4+CD25+CD127- regulatory T cells, CD4+CD25- non-regulatory cells, CD4 and CD8 cells. TCRdb keeps only in-frame clones here, not all; method: immunoSEQ multiplex PCR. The sample table includes 25,000 to 35,000 clones. Deletions cut 6 bases from V and 0 bases from J, with 13 bases between. Looked up from germline, CDR1 is MNHEY and CDR2 is SVGEGT. The CDR3 extends over 15 amino acids. Source: CD8+ T cells from blood, taken before the transplant. This clonotype was sampled from a human donor who received a combined kidney and bone marrow transplant. This chain uses TRBV6-2 or TRBV6-3 with TRBJ2-3; D remains ambiguous. The sequenced part of the CDR3 DNA is TGTGCCAGCAGCGCCGGCGGCAGTAGCACAGATACG. This translates into CASSAGGSSTDT. The CDR3 in full is CASSAGGSSTDTQYF.